This T cell receptor beta chain was captured in a study of cytomegalovirus exposure and HLA in healthy donors. Broader study findings: Most subjects' HLA-A and HLA-B alleles were reportedly predicted from TCR beta sequences. An analysis was carried out later, and it reportedly showed fewer N-insertions in an Asian-associated ancestry cluster than the approximately 700-donor mean. In a later analysis, most CMV-associated TCR beta chains appeared HLA-restricted.

V dropped 10 bases and J dropped 1; count of bases not matched to a gene: 7. The germline V gene has CDR1 ENHRY and CDR2 SYGVKD. This CDR3 has 14 residues. The PCR used 60 Vbeta and 13 Jbeta primers. Profiling relied on immunoSEQ multiplex PCR, and the TCRdb table lists in-frame clones only, not all of them. The sample has 170,000 or so clones; approximately 88% are singletons. Remarks on this clone: The antigen is not known.

V gene TRBV10-3 combines with J gene TRBJ2-3; TRBD1 agrees at 8 bases. The specimen sequenced was PBMCs. This clonotype was obtained from a boy younger than 10 in good health and CMV-seronegative. In DNA form, the CDR3 reads TGTGCCACCCTCCCGACAGGGGGCACAGATACGCAGTATTTT. As protein: CATLPTGGTDTQYF.